What follows is one T cell receptor (beta chain) and its context. The antigen remains unidentified. The observed sequence ends 3 residues before the CDR3 terminus, with the missing tail filled in from the germline J gene. The method was immunoSEQ multiplex PCR; TCRdb's version includes in-frame clones alone and lacks a portion of them. Its clone listing holds approximately 30,000 clones. With 4 bases removed from V and 3 bases from J, the gap between germline ends came to 8 bases. The CDR3 extends over 12 amino acids. Germline CDR1 reads SQVTM; CDR2 reads ANQGSEA. The sample originates from a study of Tregs in tolerant kidney transplant recipients. Study-level points and caveats: Nucleotide sequences could not be compared across some patients' samples due to primer changes. Biological reproducibility was not directly addressed, but technical replication error appeared minimal. In tolerant patients, donor-specific Tregs outgrew total Tregs, suggesting antigen-driven expansion.

Recipients received nonmyeloablative bone marrow transplants from related graft donors, with transient mixed chimerism. Unstimulated regulatory T cells (CD4+CD25+CD127-), CD4+CD25- non-regulatory cells, CD4 and CD8 cells were FACS-sorted from thawed PBMCs. This receptor was taken from a human patient who received a combined kidney and bone marrow transplant. Some T cells may be transferred from the graft donor. The starting material was CD4+ T cells from blood (PBMCs), obtained 24 months after the transplant. The V call is TRBV29-1, the J call TRBJ2-3; D not certain. CDR3 bases read: TGCAGCGTTGCGGAAGGGACAGATACG. It translates to CSVAEGTDT. In full, the CDR3 is CSVAEGTDTQYF.